These 31 T cell receptor beta chains came from one sample sequenced in a study of radiotherapy plus CTLA-4 blockade in lung cancer. TCRdb keeps only in-frame clones here, not all; method: immunoSEQ multiplex PCR. Of 90,000 to 100,000 clones listed, 65% to 80% are singletons. The sequenced sample was peripheral blood, obtained from a patient treated with radiotherapy plus ipilimumab. The receptor source for this set is a human donor with non-small cell lung cancer who had a partial response to radiotherapy plus ipilimumab. Some clones in this sample may be carry-over from other donors' samples.

The gene calls are TRBV28 and TRBJ1-6; TRBD1 is a possible D gene (5 bases). The CDR3 has 14 residues. The ends were cut back, 5 bases at V and 6 bases at J, with 11 bases in the middle. The germline gives CDR1 MDHEN, CDR2 SYDVKM. The CDR3 bases are TGTGCCAGCAGTCCCGGACACCGTAATTCACCCCTCCACTTT. Amino acids: CASSPGHRNSPLHF. Full variable domain (missing parts from reference TRBV28 and TRBJ1-6): DVKVTQSSRYLVKRTGEKVFLECVQDMDHENMFWYRQDPGLGLRLIYFSYDVKMKEKGDIPEGYSVSREKKERFSLILESASTNQTSMYLCASSPGHRNSPLHFGNGTRLTVT.

The sample holds one count of this clone. The chain is built from TRBV23-1 and TRBJ2-2; perhaps TRBD1 as D (5 bases). TRBV23-1 carries the ORF label, with uncertain function. The CDR3 runs to 17 residues. Between the trimmed V and J ends, which lost 2 bases and 1 base, there was a span of 14 bases. The CDR3 loop reads CASSQQGYHGNTGELFF. In DNA, the CDR3 is TGCGCCAGCAGTCAACAGGGCTACCATGGGAACACCGGGGAGCTGTTTTTT.

V usage is TRBV10-1 and J usage is TRBJ2-4; TRBD1 matches 7 bases. CDR1 WNHNN and CDR2 SYGVQD come from the germline V gene (reference sequence). With V trimmed by 0 bases and J by 2 bases, 1 base remained unmatched. This CDR3 is built from 15 residues. The CDR3 loop reads CASSESGGPKNIQYF. The CDR3 bases are TGCGCCAGCAGTGAGTCAGGGGGCCCCAAAAACATTCAGTACTTC.

This chain joins TRBV30 and TRBJ2-7, with 13 bases lining up with TRBD2. After removal of 3 bases from V and 4 bases from J, the junction contained 6 bases not matched to a gene. Germline V gene sequence: CDR1 GTSNPN, CDR2 SVGIG (reference sequence). The CDR3 covers 15 residues. The CDR3 loop is CAWRSGTSGAYEQYF. For the CDR3, the DNA is TGTGCCTGGAGGTCCGGGACTAGCGGGGCTTACGAGCAGTACTTC.

This sequence joins TRBV4-2 and TRBJ1-5, with TRBD1 identical over 7 bases. Germline V gives CDR1 LGHNA, CDR2 YNFKEQ. The CDR3 consists of 16 residues. The J segment lost 5 bases and the V segment lost 0 bases, leaving 7 bases of the junction unmatched. The CDR3 loop is CASSQDWDSSYQPQHF. The CDR3 DNA is TGTGCCAGCAGCCAAGATTGGGACAGTTCGTATCAGCCCCAGCATTTT.

This rearrangement joins TRBV11-2 to TRBJ2-3; TRBD2 aligns across 15 bases. From germline, CDR1 is SGHAT and CDR2 FQNNGV. There are 17 residues in the CDR3. The junction had 7 bases not matched to a gene; V was cut back by 3 bases and J by 6 bases. The CDR3 is CASSFRGLAGGFDTQYF. The CDR3, as DNA: TGTGCCAGCAGCTTCCGGGGACTAGCGGGAGGCTTTGATACGCAGTATTTT.

This clone was counted a few times. V and J are TRBV20-1 and TRBJ2-3; D is unclear. CDR1 is DFQATT and CDR2 is SNEGSKA in the germline V gene (reference sequence). This CDR3 region has 11 residues. V dropped 4 bases and J dropped 2 bases, with 4 bases sitting between them. This CDR3 is CSATLTDTQYF. DNA for the CDR3: TGCAGTGCTACACTCACAGATACGCAGTATTTT.

In this sample, this clone turned up a few times. The chain has TRBV28 and TRBJ1-5; the D gene is possibly TRBD1 (6 bases). Trimming left V 5 bases short and J 2 bases short, with 16 bases between. The CDR3 is made up of 16 amino acids. From germline, CDR1 is MDHEN and CDR2 SYDVKM. CDR3 DNA: TGTGCCAGCAGTCCCGAACAGGGTATGCGCAATCAGCCCCAGCATTTT. Amino acid sequence: CASSPEQGMRNQPQHF.

The J gene is TRBJ1-4, the V gene TRBV29-1; 8 bases align to TRBD1. V gave up 6 bases and J gave up 8 bases; unmatched junction bases: 8. This CDR3 comprises 13 residues. Germline CDR1 is SQVTM and CDR2 is ANQGSEA. CDR3 sequence reads: CSVQDRAGEKLFF. CDR3 in DNA: TGCAGCGTCCAGGACAGGGCTGGCGAAAAACTGTTTTTT.

The table lists this clone with a few counts. The V call is TRBV28, the J call TRBJ1-5, with 9 bases identical to TRBD1. J gave up 1 base and V 8 bases, and 0 bases lay outside the gene matches. Germline loops: CDR1 MDHEN, CDR2 SYDVKM. This CDR3 is built from 13 residues. In DNA form, the CDR3 reads TGTGCCAGCGGGACAGGGAGCAATCAGCCCCAGCATTTT. It is translated as CASGTGSNQPQHF.

The genes are TRBV9 and TRBJ2-3; tentatively, D is TRBD2 (5 bases). Looked up from germline, CDR1 is SGDLS and CDR2 is YYNGEE. This CDR3 is 16 amino acids long. The V end lost 0 bases, the J end lost 2 bases, and 13 bases lay between the germline ends. The CDR3 DNA sequence: TGTGCCAGCAGCGTAGCCGCGGGTGCTTCCACAGATACGCAGTATTTT. It encodes CASSVAAGASTDTQYF.

The rearrangement uses TRBV27 and TRBJ2-7; 9 bases align to TRBD1. The CDR3 is made up of 13 amino acids. In germline, CDR1 is MNHEY, CDR2 SMNVEV (reference sequence). V lost 10 bases and J lost 4; bases outside the gene matches: 8. Here the CDR3 reads CATRGTGFYEQYF. The CDR3 nucleotides read TGTGCCACCCGGGGGACAGGGTTTTACGAGCAGTACTTC.

The rearrangement uses TRBV19 and TRBJ2-1, with D tentatively TRBD2 (6 bases). Trimming stripped 6 bases from V and 7 bases from J, with 22 bases between. CDR1 LNHDA and CDR2 SQIVND come from the germline V gene (reference sequence). The CDR3 is 16 amino acids. This CDR3 is CASRPNGGYRWNEQFF. CDR3 coding DNA: TGTGCCAGTAGGCCGAACGGGGGTTACAGGTGGAATGAGCAGTTCTTC. Drawing the rest from reference TRBV19 and TRBJ2-1, the complete variable domain is DGGITQSPKYLFRKEGQNVTLSCEQNLNHDAMYWYRQDPGQGLRLIYYSQIVNDFQKGDIAEGYSVSREKKESFPLTVTSAQKNPTAFYLCASRPNGGYRWNEQFFGPGTRLTVL.

A few counts support this clone. This sequence joins TRBV28 and TRBJ2-2; TRBD2 matches at 11 bases. V lost 4 bases, J lost 4 bases, and 5 bases stayed unmatched. The CDR3 covers 16 residues. Germline CDR1 reads MDHEN; CDR2 reads SYDVKM. CDR3 nucleotides: TGTGCCAGCAGTTCGACTAGCGGGGACATCACCGGGGAGCTGTTTTTT. Translating it yields CASSSTSGDITGELFF.

The chain couples TRBV28 to TRBJ1-4; 7 bases agree with TRBD1. J lost 5 bases, V lost 7 bases, and 13 bases had no gene match. This CDR3 has 16 residues. The germline CDR1 and CDR2 sequences are MDHEN and SYDVKM. This CDR3 reads CASNLIGDSLNEKLFF. DNA for the CDR3: TGTGCCAGCAACCTTATAGGGGACAGCTTAAATGAAAAACTGTTTTTT.

The genes are TRBV19 and TRBJ1-5, with a weak D call TRBD1 (5 bases). The ends were cut back, 5 bases at V and 2 bases at J, with 10 bases in the middle. CDR1 and CDR2 from the germline V gene are LNHDA and SQIVND (reference sequence). This CDR3 comprises 14 residues. CDR3 loop: CASSRGDGNQPQHF. The CDR3 DNA reads as TGTGCCAGTAGTCGGGGGGACGGCAATCAGCCCCAGCATTTT.

This clone has only a few counts. J is TRBJ2-1 and V is TRBV7-8, with 8 bases lining up with TRBD2. V was pared by 8 bases and J by 4 bases, with 4 bases of the junction left unmatched. The CDR3 is 13 residues long. The V gene's germline CDR1 is SGHVS and CDR2 FQNEAQ. The CDR3 loop is CASSASGYNEQFF. DNA for the CDR3: TGTGCCAGCTCTGCTAGCGGGTACAATGAGCAGTTCTTC.

The rearrangement uses TRBV28 and TRBJ2-7; TRBD1 might be the D (5 bases). Germline V gene lookup returns CDR1 MDHEN and CDR2 SYDVKM. The V end was cut by 4 bases, the J end by 3 bases, with 19 bases between. CDR3 length equals 16 residues. The CDR3 nucleotides read TGTGCCAGCAGTTCTACTCGCGGACACTCCCGCTACGAGCAGTACTTC. This sequence encodes CASSSTRGHSRYEQYF.

The gene calls are TRBV6-5 and TRBJ2-7; D is unresolved. Deletions cut 8 bases from V and 2 bases from J, with 19 bases between. This CDR3 spans 15 amino acids. The germline V gene encodes CDR1 MNHEY and CDR2 SVGAGI. The CDR3 region is CASHTRSTAAYEQYF. For the CDR3, the DNA is TGTGCCAGCCACACCCGGTCAACGGCGGCCTACGAGCAGTACTTC.

The chain is built from TRBV20-1 and TRBJ2-3; D is undetermined. Per the germline V gene, CDR1 is DFQATT and CDR2 is SNEGSKA (reference sequence). V was clipped by 4 bases and J by 6 bases, with 8 bases between them. CDR3 length equals 11 residues. The CDR3 is CSATGFDTQYF. Here the CDR3 DNA reads TGCAGTGCTACCGGGTTCGATACGCAGTATTTT.

This clone has just a few counts. V usage is TRBV2 and J usage is TRBJ1-2, with a weak D call TRBD1 (6 bases). CDR3 length: 15 amino acids. V was pared by 3 bases and J by 2 bases, with 13 bases between. CDR1 and CDR2 (germline): SNHLY, FYNNEI. Here the CDR3 DNA reads TGTGCCAGCAGTGACGCCGGGACACGGAACTATGGCTACACCTTC. This codes for CASSDAGTRNYGYTF.

The CDR3 loop is CASSDEAGGNTEAFF. For the CDR3, the DNA is TGTGCCAGCAGTGACGAGGCAGGGGGGAACACTGAAGCTTTCTTT. The V gene is TRBV6-6, the J gene TRBJ1-1; 7 bases are shared with TRBD1. The germline V gene has CDR1 MNHNY and CDR2 SVGAGI (reference sequence). Losses at the gene ends were 5 bases for V and 1 base for J; bases not matched to a gene: 7. This CDR3 is 15 amino acids long.

The genes are TRBV19 and TRBJ1-1; no definite D call. The V and J ends lost 6 bases and 2 bases respectively, with 10 bases between them. The V gene's germline CDR1 is LNHDA and CDR2 SQIVND (reference sequence). The CDR3 runs to 13 residues. This CDR3 is CASRKGENTEAFF. CDR3 in DNA: TGTGCCAGTAGAAAGGGAGAAAACACTGAAGCTTTCTTT.

This clone was picked up a small number of times. The chain links TRBV5-1 to TRBJ1-1; TRBD1 matches 9 bases. This CDR3 has 13 amino acids. Germline CDR1 reads SGHRS; CDR2 reads YFSETQ. Trimming at V came to 3 bases and at J to 3 bases, leaving 0 bases not matched to a gene. The CDR3 DNA sequence: TGCGCCAGCAGCTGGGACAGGGACACTGAAGCTTTCTTT. This encodes CASSWDRDTEAFF.

This rearrangement joins TRBV7-9 to TRBJ1-1, with D possibly TRBD1 on 6 matching bases. The germline CDR1 and CDR2 sequences are SEHNR and FQNEAQ (reference sequence). V lost 5 bases and J 4 bases, leaving 20 bases between the germline ends. The length of the CDR3 is 16 residues. The CDR3 loop reads CASSTGRGGQRTEAFF. The DNA for the CDR3 is TGTGCCAGCAGCACTGGACGGGGGGGACAACGCACTGAAGCTTTCTTT. Using reference TRBV7-9 and TRBJ1-1 for the parts outside the CDR3, the full variable domain is DTGVSQNPRHKITKRGQNVTFRCDPISEHNRLYWYRQTLGQGPEFLTYFQNEAQLEKSRLLSDRFSAERPKGSFSTLEIQRTEQGDSAMYLCASSTGRGGQRTEAFFGQGTRLTVV.

CDR3 sequence: CASRSPHNEQFF. The CDR3 nucleotides are TGTGCCAGCCGGAGCCCCCACAATGAGCAGTTCTTC. The rearrangement joins TRBV6-6 to TRBJ2-1; D gene unclear. The CDR3 sequence is 12 residues long. CDR1 is MNHNY and CDR2 is SVGAGI in the germline V gene (reference sequence). The V end was cut by 8 bases, the J end by 5 bases, with 10 bases between.

The gene calls are TRBV5-1 and TRBJ2-7; 8 bases fit TRBD1. The CDR3 has 14 residues. CDR1 is SGHRS, CDR2 YFSETQ, per germline. The V and J ends lost 4 bases and 3 bases, in that order; junction bases with no gene match: 6. In DNA, the CDR3 is TGCGCCAGCAGCAACTCAGGGGGCTTCTACGAGCAGTACTTC. Protein product: CASSNSGGFYEQYF. The full variable domain, rest sourced from reference TRBV5-1 and TRBJ2-7, is KAGVTQTPRYLIKTRGQQVTLSCSPISGHRSVSWYQQTPGQGLQFLFEYFSETQRNKGNFPGRFSGRQFSNSRSEMNVSTLELGDSALYLCASSNSGGFYEQYFGPGTRLTVT.

This rearrangement joins TRBV7-2 to TRBJ2-3; possible D gene TRBD2, 6 bases. Germline CDR1 SGHTA, CDR2 FQGNSA. V lost 5 bases and J lost 4, with 19 bases in between. The CDR3 runs to 16 residues. The CDR3, as DNA: TGTGCCAGCAGCCCCCGACTAGTAGGGGCACCAGATACGCAGTATTTT. It translates to CASSPRLVGAPDTQYF.

V and J are TRBV5-6 and TRBJ2-1; 11 bases are shared with TRBD2. Germline V gene sequence: CDR1 SGHDT, CDR2 YYEEEE. This CDR3 region has 16 residues. Trimming removed 4 bases from V and 9 bases from J; junction bases left unmatched: 12. The CDR3 spells CASSRGLAGVGGEQFF. As DNA, the CDR3 is TGTGCCAGCAGCCGAGGACTAGCGGGCGTAGGCGGTGAGCAGTTCTTC.

The chain joins TRBV19 to TRBJ2-5; D perhaps matches TRBD1 (5 bases). The DNA end is a closer match to TRBJ2-7, so the J assignment may be wrong. This CDR3 comprises 14 residues. CDR1 and CDR2 (germline): LNHDA, SQIVND (reference sequence). The CDR3: CASSLSVTAYEQYF. DNA of the CDR3: TGTGCCAGTAGTCTTTCTGTGACAGCCTACGAGCAGTACTTC.

This clone was counted only a few times. The V call is TRBV5-1, the J call TRBJ1-2, with TRBD1 matching 9 bases. This CDR3 is 19 amino acids long. J was trimmed by 4 bases and V by 3 bases; bases with no gene match: 19. Per germline, CDR1 SGHRS and CDR2 YFSETQ. In nucleotides, the CDR3 is TGCGCCAGCAGCTCCGATAATGACAGGGGGAGAACTCGCCGCTATGGCTACACCTTC. Protein product: CASSSDNDRGRTRRYGYTF.